A single sample is the source of the 18 T cell receptor beta chains below, sequenced in a study of siplizumab effects on memory and regulatory T cells (dated by TCRdb to between 2018 and 2020). Receptor amplification or capture employed the immunoSEQ multiplex PCR assay. Imported from immuneACCESS, the table was reduced by TCRdb to in-frame sequences with V and J called. These copies leave out some clones; in studies compared against another copy, an unresolved V gene accounts for under half, and the cause of the remainder is not known. The sample profile shows 85,000 to 130,000 clones; 90% to 95% of them were found once. The ten largest clonotypes hold roughly 0.78% of the sample. Sequenced material: Tregs sorted from blood. The receptors were gathered from a human donor in good health.

This chain links TRBV27 with TRBJ1-2; TRBD1 might be the D (6 bases). This CDR3 spans 16 amino acids. The germline V gene has CDR1 MNHEY and CDR2 SMNVEV (reference sequence). The germline V and J ends were trimmed by 1 base and 6 bases, with 18 bases remaining between them. CDR3 sequence: CASSLLGSPGENGYTF. The CDR3 DNA is TGTGCCAGCAGTTTATTGGGATCACCAGGGGAAAATGGCTACACCTTC.

The V gene is TRBV28, the J gene TRBJ2-7, with 7 bases lining up with TRBD2. CDR1 and CDR2 (germline): MDHEN, SYDVKM. Germline trimming cut 7 bases from V and 0 bases from J; bases unmatched to any gene: 9. The CDR3 has 15 residues. The CDR3 loop reads CASTYGGSISYEQYF. In DNA form, the CDR3 reads TGTGCCAGCACGTATGGCGGGAGCATCTCCTACGAGCAGTACTTC.

A remark on this clone: The junction differs from germline at one of its ends, possibly a read error. The gene calls are TRBV19 and TRBJ1-5; D is ambiguous. Per germline, CDR1 LNHDA and CDR2 SQIVND (reference sequence). The CDR3 has 13 amino acids. The CDR3 DNA reads TGTGCCAGTAGTCCAATCCCCAATCGGCCCCAGCATTTT. Its protein is CASSPIPNRPQHF.

This rearrangement joins TRBV5-4 to TRBJ2-1; 11 bases line up with TRBD2. CDR1 and CDR2 (germline): SGHNT, YYREEE (reference sequence). The CDR3 is 16 residues long. The junction had 2 bases not matched to a gene; V was cut back by 0 bases and J by 3 bases. CDR3 sequence reads: CASSLGLAGIYNEQFF. Here the CDR3 DNA reads TGTGCCAGCAGCTTGGGACTAGCGGGAATCTACAATGAGCAGTTCTTC.

The chain recombines TRBV2 with TRBJ2-7; the match to TRBD1 covers 12 bases. The CDR3 extends over 16 amino acids. The V gene end was trimmed by 7 bases and the J gene end by 7 bases; junction bases not matched to a gene: 14. Germline assignment: CDR1 SNHLY and CDR2 FYNNEI. The CDR3 bases are TGTGCCAGCACAATACCCGGGGGACAGGGGGCGACAGAGCAGTACTTC. Encoded protein: CASTIPGGQGATEQYF.

V usage is TRBV11-2 and J usage is TRBJ2-7; D unresolved. The germline gives CDR1 SGHAT, CDR2 FQNNGV. V was cut by 2 bases and J by 2 bases, with 10 bases left in between. This CDR3 has 14 amino acids. The CDR3 is CASSLLTPTYEQYF. The CDR3 bases are TGTGCCAGCAGCTTACTGACTCCTACCTACGAGCAGTACTTC.

The chain joins TRBV25-1 to TRBJ2-3, with D possibly matching TRBD2 (5 bases). The V end was cut by 5 bases, the J end by 2 bases, with 17 bases between. CDR1 is MGHDK and CDR2 is SYGVNS in the germline V gene. This CDR3 region has 16 residues. The CDR3 coding sequence is TGTGCCAGCAGTATATCTGGAGGCAGCTACACAGATACGCAGTATTTT. Its translation: CASSISGGSYTDTQYF.

J is TRBJ1-4 and V is TRBV11-2, with D possibly TRBD1 on 6 matching bases. Germline V CDR1 and CDR2: SGHAT, FQNNGV. V lost 5 bases, J lost 6 bases, and 10 bases lay in between. The CDR3 runs 13 residues. The CDR3 spells CASSPRQDEKLFF. The CDR3 DNA reads TGTGCCAGCAGCCCAAGACAGGATGAAAAACTGTTTTTT.

The gene calls are TRBV18 and TRBJ2-7; D unclear. There are 14 residues in the CDR3. Germline lookup yields CDR1 KGHSH and CDR2 LQKENI. With 3 bases removed from V and 7 bases from J, the gap between germline ends came to 16 bases. CDR3 sequence: CASSPSTESREQYF. The CDR3 coding sequence is TGTGCCAGCTCACCCTCGACTGAAAGTCGGGAGCAGTACTTC.

The sample holds a few counts of this clone. The chain combines TRBV29-1 with TRBJ2-7, with 11 bases lining up with TRBD2. The CDR3 covers 17 residues. Germline-derived CDR1 and CDR2 are SQVTM and ANQGSEA. V gave up 4 bases and J gave up 2 bases; unmatched junction bases: 13. Here the CDR3 reads CSVGTYGTSGTPYEQYF. CDR3 DNA: TGCAGCGTTGGGACATATGGGACTAGCGGTACACCCTACGAGCAGTACTTC.

The J gene is TRBJ1-2, the V gene TRBV4-1; a weak D match, TRBD1 (5 bases). Germline V gene lookup returns CDR1 MGHRA and CDR2 YSYEKL. The CDR3 is made up of 14 amino acids. Trimming removed 2 bases at V and 3 bases at J, with 10 bases between. CDR3 residues: CASSQRDRDYGYTF. The CDR3 coding sequence is TGCGCCAGCAGCCAACGTGACAGAGACTATGGCTACACCTTC.

The count of this clone is one. The rearrangement uses TRBV6-5 and TRBJ2-3; no reliable D call. The CDR3 has 14 amino acids. Germline CDR1 reads MNHEY; CDR2 reads SVGAGI. V lost 2 bases to trimming and J lost 0 bases, with 6 bases between them. This CDR3 is CASSYMFSTDTQYF. The CDR3 DNA follows: TGTGCCAGCAGTTACATGTTCAGCACAGATACGCAGTATTTT.

This sequence joins TRBV6-1 and TRBJ1-4, with a weak D call TRBD1 (6 bases). Trimming took 2 bases from V and 8 from J, leaving 15 bases between them. The CDR3 consists of 15 residues. CDR1 and CDR2 (germline): MNHNS, SASEGT. In DNA, the CDR3 is TGTGCCAGCAGTGAACTTGGGGGCGTCTGGGAAAAACTGTTTTTT. As protein: CASSELGGVWEKLFF.

The V and J genes are TRBV5-1 and TRBJ2-1; no clear D. This CDR3 has 15 residues. V lost 0 bases and J 7 bases, leaving 14 bases between the germline ends. Germline assignment: CDR1 SGHRS and CDR2 YFSETQ. CDR3 DNA sequence: TGCGCCAGCAGCTTGGCCTCTGACGGAGTAAATGAGCAGTTCTTC. It encodes CASSLASDGVNEQFF.

This rearrangement joins TRBV9 to TRBJ2-1, with TRBD2 matching 11 bases. Germline CDR1 SGDLS, CDR2 YYNGEE. The junction had 4 bases not matched to a gene; V was cut back by 4 bases and J by 4 bases. This CDR3 region has 15 residues. In nucleotides, the CDR3 is TGTGCCAGCAGCCCCTGGACTAGCGGGTACAATGAGCAGTTCTTC. Encoded protein: CASSPWTSGYNEQFF.

This clone came up once. J is TRBJ2-7 and V is TRBV15, with TRBD1 matching over 9 bases. The V segment lost 4 bases and the J segment 1 base; nucleotides outside the gene matches: 5. From germline, CDR1 is LNHNV and CDR2 YYDKDF (reference sequence). CDR3 size: 15 residues. Here the CDR3 reads CATSTRTGVSYEQYF. The CDR3 DNA sequence: TGTGCCACCAGCACTCGGACAGGGGTTTCCTACGAGCAGTACTTC.

CDR3 protein: CASSLTAGELFF. The CDR3 DNA follows: TGTGCCAGCAGCCTAACGGCCGGGGAGCTGTTTTTT. The chain carries TRBV7-9 and TRBJ2-2; no clear D gene. The CDR3 totals 12 residues. V dropped 5 bases and J dropped 6 bases, with 7 bases sitting between them. Germline loops: CDR1 SEHNR, CDR2 FQNEAQ (reference sequence).

The CDR3 sequence: CASSLYGAPDTQYF. The CDR3 region has the DNA TGTGCCAGCAGTTTATACGGGGCCCCAGATACGCAGTATTTT. The chain links TRBV28 to TRBJ2-3; D tentatively fits TRBD1 or TRBD2 (5 bases each). The CDR3 spans 14 residues. Germline V gene data show CDR1 as MDHEN and CDR2 as SYDVKM. Trimming cost V 1 base and J 4 bases, with 9 bases left between them.